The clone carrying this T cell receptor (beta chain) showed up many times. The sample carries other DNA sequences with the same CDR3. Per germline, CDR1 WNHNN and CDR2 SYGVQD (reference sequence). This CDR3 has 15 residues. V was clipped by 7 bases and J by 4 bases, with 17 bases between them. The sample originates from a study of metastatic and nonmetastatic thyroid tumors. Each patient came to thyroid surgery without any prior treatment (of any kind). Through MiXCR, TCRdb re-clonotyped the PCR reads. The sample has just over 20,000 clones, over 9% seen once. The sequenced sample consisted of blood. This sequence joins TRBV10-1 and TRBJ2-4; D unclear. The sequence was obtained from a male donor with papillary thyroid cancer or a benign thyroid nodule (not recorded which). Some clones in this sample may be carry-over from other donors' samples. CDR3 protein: CASILILGSKNIQYF. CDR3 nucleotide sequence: TGCGCCAGCATCCTTATCCTGGGGTCTAAAAACATTCAGTACTTC.